This T cell receptor beta chain originates from a study of blood T cell repertoires in COVID-19. Study information: Nucleic acid was either cDNA or gDNA, and it came from T cells, B-cell-depleted T cells, or PBMCs.

CDR1 is SGHDT, CDR2 YYEEEE, per germline. There are 17 residues in the CDR3. V gave up 0 bases and J gave up 6 bases; unmatched junction bases: 10. Authors' data handling: Reference gene primer amplification gave estimated nucleated cell counts. This table comes from immunoSEQ multiplex PCR, and its TCRdb copy is limited to in-frame clones, with some not included. D and trimming were read from the DNA, whereas the V and J calls and clone size are those reported in that table. Among 130,000 to 150,000 clones, about 87% were seen once, and the ten largest hold approximately 35%. Sequenced: peripheral blood. The source is a man aged 45-65 years who had recovered from COVID-19. V is TRBV5-6 and J is TRBJ2-7, with 12 bases lining up with TRBD2. CDR3 amino acids: CASSLEVLAGGPSEQYF. Written as DNA, the CDR3 is TGTGCCAGCAGCTTGGAGGTCCTAGCGGGGGGGCCGAGCGAGCAGTACTTC.